The 9 T cell receptor beta chains below all came from one sample that was sequenced in a study of early T cells in non-severe SARS-CoV-2 infection. MiXCR was run by TCRdb on the 5' RACE reads, yielding one entry per CDR3 protein. The sample includes fewer than 100,000 distinct CDR3 sequences, less than 15% of them seen just once. The sequencing input was whole blood. Receptors originate from an adult who was a healthcare worker with PCR-confirmed SARS-CoV-2 infection or an uninfected control (not recorded which).

This clonotype was detected ten times or more. The chain recombines TRBV18 with TRBJ1-2, with D hard to call. V gave up 2 bases and J gave up 6 bases, with 13 bases separating them. Germline assignment: CDR1 KGHSH and CDR2 LQKENI. This CDR3 is 14 amino acids long. The CDR3 region is CASSPDGVPDGYTF. The CDR3 nucleotides are TGTGCCAGCTCACCAGACGGGGTCCCGGATGGCTACACCTTC.

A word on this clonotype: This may come from a read error, since a much larger clone is one base off. A read error is likely, as this CDR3 ends without the conserved phenylalanine or tryptophan. V is TRBV12-3 or TRBV12-4 and J is TRBJ1-4; D gene uncertain. V lost 0 bases and J lost 13, with 6 bases in between. This CDR3 has 11 residues. CDR3 sequence: CASSLASVLFL. CDR3 DNA sequence: TGTGCCAGCAGTTTAGCGAGCGTACTGTTTCTT.

This clonotype was seen more than once but under ten times. V usage is TRBV6-1 and J usage is TRBJ2-2, with D perhaps assigned TRBD1 or TRBD2 (5 bases each). Looked up from germline, CDR1 is MNHNS and CDR2 is SASEGT. This CDR3 is built from 15 residues. V lost 2 bases to trimming and J lost 2 bases, with 9 bases between them. This CDR3 is CASSERGINTGELFF. The CDR3 DNA reads as TGTGCCAGCAGTGAACGGGGCATCAACACCGGGGAGCTGTTTTTT.

In this sample, this clonotype turned up many times. The genes are TRBV6-5 and TRBJ1-2; tentative D call: TRBD1 (6 bases). CDR3 length equals 13 residues. CDR1 and CDR2 from the germline V gene are MNHEY and SVGAGI. V was shortened by 6 bases and J by 5 bases, with 13 bases between the two germline ends. The CDR3 DNA sequence: TGTGCCAGCAGCCTAGGACAGCCGTATGGCTACACCTTC. Translating it yields CASSLGQPYGYTF.

The V gene is TRBV4-1, the J gene TRBJ2-1, with TRBD2 as a possible D gene (6 bases). Trimming removed 4 bases at V and 6 bases at J, with 13 bases between. The CDR3 has 14 residues. Looked up from germline, CDR1 is MGHRA and CDR2 is YSYEKL. The DNA of the CDR3 is TGCGCCAGCAGCCTTTCCGGGGGTGGCAATGAGCAGTTCTTC. Translation: CASSLSGGGNEQFF.

This clonotype was detected only a few times. The V call is TRBV20-1, the J call TRBJ2-1, with 7 positions matching TRBD2. V lost 5 bases, J lost 9 bases, and 16 bases stayed unmatched. The germline CDR1 and CDR2 sequences are DFQATT and SNEGSKA (reference sequence). CDR3 length: 15 amino acids. In nucleotides, the CDR3 is TGCAGTGCTTCCCGTAGCGGGCTCCGGGGGAGTGAGCAGTTCTTC. It yields the protein CSASRSGLRGSEQFF.

This clonotype was counted between two and nine times. This chain uses TRBV29-1 with TRBJ2-7, with a weak D call TRBD1 (5 bases). The V end was cut by 4 bases, the J end by 7 bases, with 11 bases between. The CDR3 is made up of 11 amino acids. In germline, CDR1 is SQVTM, CDR2 ANQGSEA. The CDR3 reads CSVVQVGEQYF. CDR3 sequence (DNA): TGCAGCGTTGTACAGGTGGGGGAGCAGTACTTC.

This clonotype has only one observation. A much larger clone differs by one base, so this may be a read error. J is TRBJ2-1 and V is TRBV11-3, with D possibly matching TRBD1 (6 bases). This CDR3 is built from 13 residues. Per the germline V gene, CDR1 is SGHNT and CDR2 is YENEEA. The CDR3 protein is CASSAGDTNEEFF. The DNA of the CDR3 is TGTGCCAGCAGCGCCGGGGACACCAATGAGGAGTTCTTC.

This clonotype has just a few counts. The chain links TRBV4-3 to TRBJ2-7, with unresolved D. Germline-derived CDR1 and CDR2 are LGHNA and YSLEER. V was pared by 1 base and J by 2 bases, with 6 bases between. CDR3 length: 13 amino acids. The CDR3 DNA reads as TGCGCCAGCAGCCAAGTCCTTACCTACGAGCAGTACTTC. Translation gives CASSQVLTYEQYF.